This TCR beta chain was identified during a study of OX40 agonist ivuxolimab in advanced cancers. Only in-frame clones appear in the TCRdb table, and some are missing; sequencing was by immunoSEQ multiplex PCR. The sample records 71,000 or so clones, roughly 92% being singletons. The TCR was taken from an adult with an advanced solid tumor such as melanoma, head and neck, liver or kidney cancer. Material: CD4+ or CD8+ T cells sorted from blood, obtained in a trial of the OX40 agonist ivuxolimab.

Here the CDR3 reads CATSSLLGGIGYTF. CDR3 nucleotide sequence: TGTGCCACCAGCAGCCTTTTGGGGGGAATAGGCTACACCTTC. The chain joins TRBV15 to TRBJ1-2; maybe TRBD1 (5 bases). V was trimmed by 3 bases and J by 8 bases, leaving 16 bases between them. Germline V gives CDR1 LNHNV, CDR2 YYDKDF (reference sequence). The CDR3 spans 14 residues. The full variable domain, completed using reference TRBV15 and TRBJ1-2, is DAMVIQNPRYQVTQFGKPVTLSCSQTLNHNVMYWYQQKSSQAPKLLFHYYDKDFNNEADTPDNFQSRRPNTSFCFLDIRSPGLGDTAMYLCATSSLLGGIGYTFGSGTRLTVV.